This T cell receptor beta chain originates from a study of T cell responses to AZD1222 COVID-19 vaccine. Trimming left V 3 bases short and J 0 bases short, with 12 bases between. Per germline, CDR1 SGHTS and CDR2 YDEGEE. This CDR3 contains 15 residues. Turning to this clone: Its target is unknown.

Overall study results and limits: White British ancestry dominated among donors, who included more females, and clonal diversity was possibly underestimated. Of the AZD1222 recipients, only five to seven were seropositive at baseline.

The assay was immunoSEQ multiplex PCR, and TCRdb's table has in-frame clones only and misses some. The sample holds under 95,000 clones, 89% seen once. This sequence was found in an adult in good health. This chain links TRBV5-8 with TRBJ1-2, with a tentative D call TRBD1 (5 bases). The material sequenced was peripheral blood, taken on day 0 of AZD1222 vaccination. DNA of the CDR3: TGTGCCAGCAGCTCCCGGGGGATTTCTAACTATGGCTACACCTTC. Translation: CASSSRGISNYGYTF.